This T cell receptor (beta chain) was sequenced in a study of cytomegalovirus exposure and HLA in healthy donors. Overall study results and limits: There were some V segments, including TRBV6-2 and TRBV6-3, excluded as indistinguishable. The study had only CMV serostatus as immune exposure information.

Donors were ostensibly healthy at sampling, although undocumented immune exposures were probable. Primers for the PCR totalled 60 Vbeta and 13 Jbeta. TCRdb keeps only in-frame clones here, not all; method: immunoSEQ multiplex PCR. The table has 150,000 to 200,000 clones, 75% to 90% seen once. CDR3 length equals 12 residues. The germline gives CDR1 SEHNR, CDR2 FQNEAQ (reference sequence). As regards this clone: Its antigen remains unidentified. Mismatch with germline at one junction end may stem from a read error.

The specimen was PBMCs. This sequence was found in a man under 40 in good health and CMV-seropositive. The V call is TRBV7-9, the J call TRBJ1-4; D not resolved. CDR3: CSSGQSYEKLFF. DNA for the CDR3: TGTTCCAGCGGTCAGTCTTATGAAAAACTGTTTTTT.